Sequencing of this TCR beta chain was carried out in a study of shared clonotypes between healthy human individuals. The genomic DNA of each subset was split evenly across several immunoSEQ plates. With ten immunoSEQ deep assay plates, unsorted PBMC DNA underwent sequencing. Some clones are missing from TCRdb's copy, which holds only in-frame ones; the method was immunoSEQ multiplex PCR. The sample consists of a few hundred thousand clones, around three quarters of them appearing once. This clone was counted a single time. Its antigen is as yet unknown. Other DNA sequences of this sample code for an identical CDR3. General study points: Expectations were that clonotype sharing among donors would be affected by sequencing depth.

Germline-derived CDR1 and CDR2 are SGHVS and FQNEAQ. This CDR3 is built from 14 residues. V shed 1 base and J shed 0 bases, with 7 bases lying between them. The study used 85 million or so PBMCs per unsorted sample for genomic DNA. The rearrangement joins TRBV7-8 to TRBJ2-7, with D uncertain. Input material: PBMCs. The clonotype was recovered from a woman aged 40 to 50 in good health. Some clones in this sample may be carry-over from other donors' samples. Here the CDR3 reads CASSLGGDSYEQYF. CDR3 bases: TGTGCCAGCAGCTTAGGCGGAGACTCCTACGAGCAGTACTTC. Supplemented by reference TRBV7-8 and TRBJ2-7, the full variable domain reads GAGVSQSPRYKVAKRGQDVALRCDPISGHVSLFWYQQALGQGPEFLTYFQNEAQLDKSGLPSDRFFAERPEGSVSTLKIQRTQQEDSAVYLCASSLGGDSYEQYFGPGTRLTVT.